Given below is one T cell receptor beta chain in context. Its ends do not fully match the called genes, so a read error is possible. These data originate in a study of breast tumors, draining lymph nodes, adjacent tissues. TCRdb analysed the multiplex PCR reads with MiXCR anew, one entry per CDR3 protein. The sample lists around 12,000 distinct CDR3 sequences, roughly 60% seen once, with around 54% in the top ten. The CDR3 is 15 residues long. Sequenced input: tumor-adjacent breast tissue. The TCR originated in a female donor with breast cancer. Some clones in this sample may be carry-over from other donors' samples. The chain employs TRBV12-3 or TRBV12-4 and TRBJ2-7; D is possibly TRBD1 (6 bases). The CDR3 spells CASSLAGGETYEQYF. The CDR3 DNA is TGTGCCAGCAGTCTAGCTGGGGGCGAAACCTACGAGCAGTACTTC.